This entry lists 9 T cell receptor beta chains sequenced from one sample in a study of blood T cell repertoires in COVID-19 (dated by TCRdb to the early 2020s). Libraries were prepared through the immunoSEQ multiplex PCR assay. TCRdb provides this immuneACCESS table in a form limited to in-frame rearrangements. Some clones are lacking; in checked studies, under half of them reflect an unresolved V gene, and why the rest are absent is not known. Counted in this sample were roughly 200,000 clones; roughly three quarters of them appeared once. Roughly 7.8% of the sample comes from the top ten. The sequenced sample was peripheral blood. These receptors were obtained from a woman in her forties or fifties with active or convalescent COVID-19.

This chain links TRBV28 with TRBJ2-7; D is possibly TRBD2 (6 bases). CDR1 is MDHEN and CDR2 is SYDVKM in the germline V gene. V lost 2 bases and J lost 3, with 11 bases in between. The CDR3 totals 14 residues. The CDR3 coding sequence is TGTGCCAGCAGTTTAGCGGGAAGTAACTACGAGCAGTACTTC. This sequence encodes CASSLAGSNYEQYF. Supplemented by reference TRBV28 and TRBJ2-7, the full variable domain reads DVKVTQSSRYLVKRTGEKVFLECVQDMDHENMFWYRQDPGLGLRLIYFSYDVKMKEKGDIPEGYSVSREKKERFSLILESASTNQTSMYLCASSLAGSNYEQYFGPGTRLTVT.

V usage is TRBV5-1 and J usage is TRBJ1-2; the D gene is possibly TRBD1 (6 bases). Germline V lookup: CDR1 SGHRS, CDR2 YFSETQ. Deletions cut 0 bases from V and 5 bases from J, with 14 bases between. The CDR3 totals 15 residues. Written as DNA, the CDR3 is TGCGCCAGCAGCTTGGGACAGGCGGCGACATATGGCTACACCTTC. This gives the protein CASSLGQAATYGYTF.

V usage is TRBV14 and J usage is TRBJ1-2, with 8 bases fitting TRBD1. The V and J ends lost 2 bases and 4 bases, in that order; junction bases with no gene match: 9. CDR3 length: 16 residues. Germline CDR1 is SGHDN and CDR2 is FVKESK. The CDR3 nucleotides are TGTGCCAGCAGCCAAACCGGGACAGGCGGGATCTATGGCTACACCTTC. As protein: CASSQTGTGGIYGYTF.

This clone has more than one count but fewer than ten. This chain joins TRBV4-3 and TRBJ1-1; a possible D gene is TRBD1 (5 bases). This CDR3 has 13 amino acids. The germline V gene has CDR1 LGHNA and CDR2 YSLEER. Trimming removed 3 bases at V and 5 bases at J, with 10 bases between. For the CDR3, the DNA is TGCGCCAGCAGCCACGGGGGGAGGACTGAAGCTTTCTTT. It codes for CASSHGGRTEAFF.

This sequence joins TRBV6-2 or TRBV6-3 and TRBJ1-5; weak D call: TRBD1 (5 bases). Germline lookup yields CDR1 MNHEY and CDR2 SVGEGT. Trimming cost V 2 bases and J 4 bases, with 9 bases left between them. The CDR3 loop spans 14 amino acids. CDR3 bases: TGTGCCAGCAGTTACCGACAGCCAAATCAGCCCCAGCATTTT. Translated, it gives CASSYRQPNQPQHF.

This chain connects TRBV6-6 to TRBJ1-1; TRBD1 agrees at 7 bases. The length of the CDR3 is 13 residues. Trimming removed 6 bases from V and 5 bases from J; junction bases left unmatched: 6. Germline values: CDR1 MNHNY, CDR2 SVGAGI (reference sequence). Written as DNA, the CDR3 is TGTGCCAGCAGCCGACAGGGTGGGACTGAAGCTTTCTTT. It is translated as CASSRQGGTEAFF.

The chain has TRBV28 and TRBJ2-1; 13 nucleotides align to TRBD2. Germline CDR1 and CDR2: MDHEN and SYDVKM. The J segment lost 8 bases and the V segment lost 6 bases, leaving 7 bases of the junction unmatched. This CDR3 has 15 amino acids. CDR3 residues: CASSPGTSGADEQFF. The CDR3 DNA follows: TGTGCCAGCAGCCCCGGGACTAGCGGGGCCGATGAGCAGTTCTTC.

The rearrangement links TRBV7-2 to TRBJ2-3, with D uncertain. CDR1 and CDR2 (germline): SGHTA, FQGNSA. The CDR3 has 14 amino acids. V lost 3 bases, J lost 3 bases, and 10 bases lay in between. The CDR3 bases are TGTGCCAGCAGCTTTTCTTCTATAACAGATACGCAGTATTTT. Protein product: CASSFSSITDTQYF.

This clone was seen a few times. This chain joins TRBV7-9 and TRBJ2-1, with TRBD2 identical over 7 bases. Germline lookup yields CDR1 SEHNR and CDR2 FQNEAQ (reference sequence). The CDR3 runs to 15 residues. The ends lost 5 bases at V and 5 bases at J; junction bases unmatched: 9. This CDR3 is CASSQSGKKHNEQFF. The CDR3 DNA reads as TGTGCCAGCAGCCAGAGCGGGAAAAAACACAATGAGCAGTTCTTC.